This TCR beta chain is from a study of cytomegalovirus exposure and HLA in healthy donors. There are 15 residues in the CDR3. Germline V lookup: CDR1 ENHRY, CDR2 SYGVKD. Trimming shortened V by 2 bases and J by 3 bases, and 13 bases separated the two germline ends. Broader study findings: For most TCR beta V segments, an earlier analysis put the productive rate at about 90% or about 30% of the time.

It was healthy bone marrow donors who served as donors. The PCR had 60 Vbeta and 13 Jbeta primers. Assay used: immunoSEQ multiplex PCR; TCRdb lists only in-frame clones, some missing. The table includes approximately 150,000 clones, approximately 80% detected once. Details on this clone: The antigen is not known.

This chain joins TRBV10-3 and TRBJ1-1; tentative D call: TRBD1 (5 bases). The sequence was obtained from a man aged 25 to 40 in good health and CMV-seronegative. Sequencing input: PBMCs. The chain's CDR3 is CAISERGRWDTEAFF. CDR3 in DNA: TGTGCCATCAGTGAGAGGGGTAGATGGGACACTGAAGCTTTCTTT.